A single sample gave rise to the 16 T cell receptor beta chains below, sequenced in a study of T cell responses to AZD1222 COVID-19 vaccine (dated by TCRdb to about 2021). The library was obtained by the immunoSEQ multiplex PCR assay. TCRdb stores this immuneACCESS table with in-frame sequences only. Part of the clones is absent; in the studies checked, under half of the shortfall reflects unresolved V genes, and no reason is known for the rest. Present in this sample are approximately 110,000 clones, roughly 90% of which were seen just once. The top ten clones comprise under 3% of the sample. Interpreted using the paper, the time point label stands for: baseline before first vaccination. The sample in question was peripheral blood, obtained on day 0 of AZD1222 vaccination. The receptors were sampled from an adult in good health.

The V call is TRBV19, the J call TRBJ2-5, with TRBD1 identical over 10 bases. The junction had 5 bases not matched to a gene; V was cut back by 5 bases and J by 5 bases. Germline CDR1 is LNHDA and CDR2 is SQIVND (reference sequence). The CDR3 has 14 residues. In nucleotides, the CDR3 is TGTGCCAGTAGTGCGACAGGGGGCGTTGAGACCCAGTACTTC. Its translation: CASSATGGVETQYF.

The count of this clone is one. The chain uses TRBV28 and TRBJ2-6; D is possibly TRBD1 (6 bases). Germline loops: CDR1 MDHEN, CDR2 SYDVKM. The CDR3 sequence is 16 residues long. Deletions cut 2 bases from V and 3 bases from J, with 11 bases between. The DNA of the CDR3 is TGTGCCAGCAGTTTACAAACAGGGATTGGGGCCAACGTCCTGACTTTC. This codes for CASSLQTGIGANVLTF.

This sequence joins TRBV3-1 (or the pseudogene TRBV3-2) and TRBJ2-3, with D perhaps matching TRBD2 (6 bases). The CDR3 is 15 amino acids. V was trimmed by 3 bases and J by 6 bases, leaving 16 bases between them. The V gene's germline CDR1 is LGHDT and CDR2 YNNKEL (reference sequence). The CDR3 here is CASSHLPGVVDTQYF. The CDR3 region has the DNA TGTGCCAGCAGCCATCTCCCGGGAGTAGTGGATACGCAGTATTTT.

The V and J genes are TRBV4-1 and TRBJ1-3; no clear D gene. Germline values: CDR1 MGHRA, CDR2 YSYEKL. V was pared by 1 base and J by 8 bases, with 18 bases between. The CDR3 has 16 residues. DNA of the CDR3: TGCGCCAGCAGCCAAGTTATTGGCAGCTACCTGGACACCATATATTTT. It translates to CASSQVIGSYLDTIYF.

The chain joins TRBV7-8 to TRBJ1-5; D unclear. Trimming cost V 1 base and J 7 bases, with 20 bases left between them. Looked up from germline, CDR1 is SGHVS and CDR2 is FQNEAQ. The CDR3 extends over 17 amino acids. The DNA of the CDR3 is TGTGCCAGCAGCTTAGTGGGCAATCCTTCCAGAGGACAGCCCCAGCATTTT. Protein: CASSLVGNPSRGQPQHF.

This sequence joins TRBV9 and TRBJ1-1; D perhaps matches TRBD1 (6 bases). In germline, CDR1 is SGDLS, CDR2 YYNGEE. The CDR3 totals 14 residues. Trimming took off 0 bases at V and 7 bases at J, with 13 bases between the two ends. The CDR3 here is CASSVEGGGLEAFF. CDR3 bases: TGTGCCAGCAGCGTAGAGGGAGGGGGACTTGAAGCTTTCTTT. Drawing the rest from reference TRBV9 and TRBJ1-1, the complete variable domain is DSGVTQTPKHLITATGQRVTLRCSPRSGDLSVYWYQQSLDQGLQFLIQYYNGEERAKGNILERFSAQQFPDLHSELNLSSLELGDSALYFCASSVEGGGLEAFFGQGTRLTVV.

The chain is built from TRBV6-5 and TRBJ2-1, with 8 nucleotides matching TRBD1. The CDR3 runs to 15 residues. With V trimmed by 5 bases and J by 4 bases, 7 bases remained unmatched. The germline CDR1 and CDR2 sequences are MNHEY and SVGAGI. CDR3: CASSLRQGAYNEQFF. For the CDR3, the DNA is TGTGCCAGCAGTCTACGGCAGGGGGCGTACAATGAGCAGTTCTTC.

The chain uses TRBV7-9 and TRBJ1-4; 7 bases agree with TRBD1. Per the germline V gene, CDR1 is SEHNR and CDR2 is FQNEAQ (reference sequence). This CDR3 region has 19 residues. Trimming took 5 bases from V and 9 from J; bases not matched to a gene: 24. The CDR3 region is CASSKASRDRAPRGKKLFF. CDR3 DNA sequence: TGTGCCAGCAGCAAAGCGTCGCGTGACAGGGCGCCGCGGGGGAAAAAACTGTTTTTT.

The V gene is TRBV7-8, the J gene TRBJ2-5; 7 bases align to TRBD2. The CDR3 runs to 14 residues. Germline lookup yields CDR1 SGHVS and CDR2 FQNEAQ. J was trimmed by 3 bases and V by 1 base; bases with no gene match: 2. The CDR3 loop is CASSLGLAEETQYF. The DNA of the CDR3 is TGTGCCAGCAGCTTAGGGCTAGCGGAAGAGACCCAGTACTTC. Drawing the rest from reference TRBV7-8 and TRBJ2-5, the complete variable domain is GAGVSQSPRYKVAKRGQDVALRCDPISGHVSLFWYQQALGQGPEFLTYFQNEAQLDKSGLPSDRFFAERPEGSVSTLKIQRTQQEDSAVYLCASSLGLAEETQYFGPGTRLLVL.

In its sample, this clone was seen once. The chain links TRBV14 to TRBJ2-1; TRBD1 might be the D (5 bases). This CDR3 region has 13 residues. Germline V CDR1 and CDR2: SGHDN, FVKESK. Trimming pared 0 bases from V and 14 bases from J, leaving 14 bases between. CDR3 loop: CASSQDLAGLKFF. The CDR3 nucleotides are TGTGCCAGCAGCCAAGATCTGGCAGGGTTGAAGTTCTTC.

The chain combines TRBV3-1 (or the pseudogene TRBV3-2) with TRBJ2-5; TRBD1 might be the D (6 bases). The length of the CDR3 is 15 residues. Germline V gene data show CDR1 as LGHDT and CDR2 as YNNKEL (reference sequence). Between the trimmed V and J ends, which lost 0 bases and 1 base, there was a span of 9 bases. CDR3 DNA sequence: TGTGCCAGCAGCCAAGAAACAGGGCCCCAAGAGACCCAGTACTTC. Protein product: CASSQETGPQETQYF.

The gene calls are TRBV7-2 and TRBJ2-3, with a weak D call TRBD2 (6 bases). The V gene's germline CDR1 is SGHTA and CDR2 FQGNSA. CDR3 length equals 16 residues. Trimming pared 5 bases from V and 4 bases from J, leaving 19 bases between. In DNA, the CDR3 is TGTGCCAGCAGCCCCCCGGGGGTTGGTCAGGCAGATACGCAGTATTTT. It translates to CASSPPGVGQADTQYF.

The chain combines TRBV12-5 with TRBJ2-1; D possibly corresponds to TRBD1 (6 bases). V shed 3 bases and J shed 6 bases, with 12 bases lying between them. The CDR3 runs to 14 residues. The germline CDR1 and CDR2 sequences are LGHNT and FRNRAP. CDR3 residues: CASGLSGAGNEQFF. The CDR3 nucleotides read TGTGCTAGTGGTTTATCAGGGGCAGGCAATGAGCAGTTCTTC.

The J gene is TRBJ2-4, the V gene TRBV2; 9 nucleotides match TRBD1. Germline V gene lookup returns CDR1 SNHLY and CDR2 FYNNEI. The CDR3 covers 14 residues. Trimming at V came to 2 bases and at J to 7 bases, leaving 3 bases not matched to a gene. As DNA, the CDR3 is TGTGCCAGCAGTGAAATCGGGACAGGGAACATTCAGTACTTC. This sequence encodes CASSEIGTGNIQYF.

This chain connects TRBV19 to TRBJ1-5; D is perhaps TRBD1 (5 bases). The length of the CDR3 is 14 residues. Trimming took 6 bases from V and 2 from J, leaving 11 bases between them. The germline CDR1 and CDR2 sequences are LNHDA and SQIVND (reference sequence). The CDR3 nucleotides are TGTGCCAGTAGGAACGGGACGGGCAATCAGCCCCAGCATTTT. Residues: CASRNGTGNQPQHF.

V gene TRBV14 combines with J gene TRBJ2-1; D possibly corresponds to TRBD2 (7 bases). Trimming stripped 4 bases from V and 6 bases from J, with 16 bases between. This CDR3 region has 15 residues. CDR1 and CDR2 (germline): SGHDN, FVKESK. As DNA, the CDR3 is TGTGCCAGCAGCCGCCAGCCCGGGGGGCTCAATGAGCAGTTCTTC. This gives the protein CASSRQPGGLNEQFF.